Listed here is a single T cell receptor beta chain. The antigen is undetermined. A junction boundary mismatches the germline segment, possibly from a read error. This sample is part of a study of tumor-infiltrating lymphocytes in primary liver carcinoma. About the research overall: Men and women, 30 to 69 years of age, made up the patients. General study findings and limits: Tumor region pairs showed greater overlap than either tumor-adjacent or tumor-blood pairs did.

Between about 17 and 34 mg of unsorted bulk tissue served as the source from which RNA and DNA were co-extracted. Tumor regions sampled: superior, inferior, left, right poles, and centre. Tumor samples uniformly had over 85% viable tumor cells. Total RNA (about 500 ng) served as template for TCR beta cDNA synthesis primed by a constant-region primer. Generation of the TCR beta libraries relied on three nested multiplex PCR rounds using slightly modified ARM-PCR. TCRdb fed the multiplex PCR reads into MiXCR, producing one record per CDR3 protein. The sample lists just over 30,000 distinct CDR3 sequences, roughly two thirds occurring once. The clonotype was recovered from a woman in her 30s with primary liver carcinoma and hepatitis B virus infection. Material for sequencing was liver tumor tissue from sampling region 3. As for subset: tumor region T3, left-lateral pole.

CDR3 nucleotides: TGCACCAGCAGCCAAGCTGTGACGGGGTGTCACATCAACTACGAGCAGTACTTC. Its protein is CTSSQAVTGCHINYEQYF. The genes are TRBV4-3 and TRBJ2-7, with D possibly being TRBD2 (5 bases). Germline CDR1 is LGHNA and CDR2 is YSLEER. The CDR3 sequence is 18 residues long.